The following is a T cell receptor (beta chain) sequence with its context. Its antigen remains unidentified. Germline CDR1 MNHEY, CDR2 SMNVEV (reference sequence). Trimming cost V 4 bases and J 2 bases; bases outside gene matches: 15. This CDR3 spans 19 amino acids. The data belong to a study of cytomegalovirus exposure and HLA in healthy donors. Findings and limits, study-wide: According to a subsequent analysis, TCR clusters identified in the first cohort showed a tendency to co-occur across the approximately 120 validation repertoires. Despite most TCR sequences being rare, some public TCRs occurred in many donors.

Sequenced by immunoSEQ multiplex PCR; TCRdb stores in-frame clones only, minus some. The sample holds 60,000 to 70,000 clones, 80% to 90% seen once. The sample taken for sequencing was PBMCs. The chain recombines TRBV27 with TRBJ1-4; the match to TRBD1 covers 8 bases. This TCR came from a woman aged 18-30 years in good health and CMV-seronegative. In DNA, the CDR3 is TGTGCCAGCAGTTCGAGTCTATATCCTCACAGGGGGACTAATGAAAAACTGTTTTTT. This gives the protein CASSSSLYPHRGTNEKLFF.